This TCR beta chain comes out of a study of identical twins. This clonotype showed up many times. One entry per CDR3 protein results from TCRdb running MiXCR on the 5' RACE reads. The sample holds some 1,700,000 distinct CDR3 sequences, around 33% seen once. This CDR3 has 14 amino acids. V was clipped by 3 bases and J by 6 bases; unmatched bases: 4. The sequence was collected from a newborn girl in good health. The chain is built from TRBV12-3 or TRBV12-4 and TRBJ1-5, with 8 positions matching TRBD1. Sequenced material: cord blood. CDR3 sequence: CASSLRQGAQPQHF. CDR3 DNA sequence: TGTGCCAGCAGTTTGAGGCAGGGGGCTCAGCCCCAGCATTTT.